This TCR beta chain is drawn from a study of human T cells and chemical hapten exposure. Across the study: The use of 2% DPC on around 2 cm by around 2 cm of upper inner arm skin constituted sensitization.

Methods used by the authors: A typical sample had 95,000 to 100,000 TCRs, with about 20,000 to 700,000 overall. TCRdb re-derived calls from the RACE reads in MiXCR, one entry per CDR3 protein. These V and J calls originate from TCRdb's pipeline instead of the authors' own analysis. The sample comprises about 82,000 distinct CDR3 sequences, 13% of which are singletons, and roughly 5.9% rests with the top ten. Stated time point: patch test 3, about 24 weeks after DPC sensitization. The treatment was: therapeutic diphenylcyclopropenone sensitization with weekly scalp DPC. The CDR3 has 15 amino acids. Germline CDR1 SEHNR, CDR2 FQNEAQ (reference sequence). Trimming at V came to 3 bases and at J to 0 bases, leaving 2 bases not matched to a gene. Study observations and caveats: Expanded TCRs produced significantly more large CDR3 similarity clusters than controls did.

The sample holds a few counts of this clonotype. Its target is not known. The V gene is TRBV7-9, the J gene TRBJ2-1; 7 nucleotides match TRBD2. Specimen: whole blood, collected in connection with sensitization to the hapten diphenylcyclopropenone (DPC). The sequence was collected from a woman between 45 and 60 years old with alopecia areata. Some clones in this sample may be carry-over from other donors' samples. The CDR3 region has the DNA TGTGCCAGCAGCTTGACGGGAGGCTCCTACAATGAGCAGTTCTTC. Translated: CASSLTGGSYNEQFF.